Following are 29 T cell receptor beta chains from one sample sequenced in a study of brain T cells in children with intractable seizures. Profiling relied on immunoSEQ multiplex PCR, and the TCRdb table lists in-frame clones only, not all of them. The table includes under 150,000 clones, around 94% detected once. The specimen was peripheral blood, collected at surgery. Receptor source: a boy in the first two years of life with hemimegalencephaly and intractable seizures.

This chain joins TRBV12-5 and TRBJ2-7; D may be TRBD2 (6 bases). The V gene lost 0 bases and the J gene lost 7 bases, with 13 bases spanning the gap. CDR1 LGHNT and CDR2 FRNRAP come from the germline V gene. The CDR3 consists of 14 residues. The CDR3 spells CASGLVWGLLEQYF. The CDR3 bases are TGTGCTAGTGGTTTGGTTTGGGGACTCCTTGAGCAGTACTTC.

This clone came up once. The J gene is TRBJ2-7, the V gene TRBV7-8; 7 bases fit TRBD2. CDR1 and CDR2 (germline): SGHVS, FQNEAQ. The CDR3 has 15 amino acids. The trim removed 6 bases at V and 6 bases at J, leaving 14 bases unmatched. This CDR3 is CASSPGAGPGIEQYF. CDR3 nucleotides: TGTGCCAGCAGTCCCGGAGCGGGACCGGGCATCGAGCAGTACTTC. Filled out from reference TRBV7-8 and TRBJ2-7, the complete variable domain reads GAGVSQSPRYKVAKRGQDVALRCDPISGHVSLFWYQQALGQGPEFLTYFQNEAQLDKSGLPSDRFFAERPEGSVSTLKIQRTQQEDSAVYLCASSPGAGPGIEQYFGPGTRLTVT.

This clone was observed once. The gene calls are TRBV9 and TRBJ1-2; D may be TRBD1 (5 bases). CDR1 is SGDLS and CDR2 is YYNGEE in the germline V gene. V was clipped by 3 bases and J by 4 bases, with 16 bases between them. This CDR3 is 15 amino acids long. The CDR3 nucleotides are TGTGCCAGCAGCGCCGAACGGGCGGGACTCTATGGCTACACCTTC. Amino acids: CASSAERAGLYGYTF.

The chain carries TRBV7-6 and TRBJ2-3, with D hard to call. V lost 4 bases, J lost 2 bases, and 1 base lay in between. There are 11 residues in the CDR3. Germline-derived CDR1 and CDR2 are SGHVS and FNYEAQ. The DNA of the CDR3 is TGTGCCAGCAGCTACACAGATACGCAGTATTTT. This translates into CASSYTDTQYF.

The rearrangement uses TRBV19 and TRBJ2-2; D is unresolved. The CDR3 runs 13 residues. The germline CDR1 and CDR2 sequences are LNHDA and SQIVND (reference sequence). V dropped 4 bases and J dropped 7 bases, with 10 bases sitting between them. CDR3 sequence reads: CASSTNWDGELFF. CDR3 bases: TGTGCCAGTAGTACCAACTGGGACGGGGAGCTGTTTTTT.

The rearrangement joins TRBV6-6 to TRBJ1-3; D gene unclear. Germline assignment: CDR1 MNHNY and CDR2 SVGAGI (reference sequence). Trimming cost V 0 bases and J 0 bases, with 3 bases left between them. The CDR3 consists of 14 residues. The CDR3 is CASSYSPSGNTIYF. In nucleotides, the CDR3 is TGTGCCAGCAGTTACTCACCCTCTGGAAACACCATATATTTT.

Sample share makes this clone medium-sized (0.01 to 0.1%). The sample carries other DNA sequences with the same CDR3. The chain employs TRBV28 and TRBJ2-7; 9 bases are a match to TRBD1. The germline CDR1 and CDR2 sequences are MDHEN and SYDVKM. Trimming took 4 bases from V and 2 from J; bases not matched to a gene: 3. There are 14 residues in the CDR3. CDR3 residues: CASSSGQGTYEQYF. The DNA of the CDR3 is TGTGCCAGCAGTTCTGGACAGGGGACCTACGAGCAGTACTTC. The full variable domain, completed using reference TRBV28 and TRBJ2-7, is DVKVTQSSRYLVKRTGEKVFLECVQDMDHENMFWYRQDPGLGLRLIYFSYDVKMKEKGDIPEGYSVSREKKERFSLILESASTNQTSMYLCASSSGQGTYEQYFGPGTRLTVT.

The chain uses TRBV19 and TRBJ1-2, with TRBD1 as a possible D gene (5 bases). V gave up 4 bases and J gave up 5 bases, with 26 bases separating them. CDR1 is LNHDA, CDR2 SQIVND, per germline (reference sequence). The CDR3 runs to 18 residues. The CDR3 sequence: CASSTFGGVGWPQYGYTF. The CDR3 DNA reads TGTGCCAGTAGTACTTTTGGGGGGGTCGGCTGGCCCCAATATGGCTACACCTTC.

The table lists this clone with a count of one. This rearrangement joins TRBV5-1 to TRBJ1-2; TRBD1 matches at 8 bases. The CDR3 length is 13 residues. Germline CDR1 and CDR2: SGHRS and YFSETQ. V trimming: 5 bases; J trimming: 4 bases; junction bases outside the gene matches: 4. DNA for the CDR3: TGCGCCAGCAGGCCTACAGGGGGCTATGGCTACACCTTC. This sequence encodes CASRPTGGYGYTF.

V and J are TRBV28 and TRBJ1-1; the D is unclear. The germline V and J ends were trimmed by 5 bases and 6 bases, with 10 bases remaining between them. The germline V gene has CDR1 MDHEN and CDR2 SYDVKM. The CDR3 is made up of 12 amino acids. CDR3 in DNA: TGTGCCAGCAGTCTAGGGCTGGCTGAAGCTTTCTTT. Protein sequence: CASSLGLAEAFF.

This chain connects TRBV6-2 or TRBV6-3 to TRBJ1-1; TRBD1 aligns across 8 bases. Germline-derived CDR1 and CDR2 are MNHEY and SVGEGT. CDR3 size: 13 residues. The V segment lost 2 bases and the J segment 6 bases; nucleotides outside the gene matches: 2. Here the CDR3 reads CASSYIQGAEAFF. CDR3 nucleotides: TGTGCCAGCAGTTACATACAGGGGGCTGAAGCTTTCTTT.

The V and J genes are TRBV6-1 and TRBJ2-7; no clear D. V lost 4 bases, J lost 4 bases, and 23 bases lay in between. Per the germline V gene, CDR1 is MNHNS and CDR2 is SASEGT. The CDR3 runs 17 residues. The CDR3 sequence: CASSGAFLGSRGYEQYF. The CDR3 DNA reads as TGTGCCAGCAGTGGGGCATTCTTGGGCTCGCGAGGATACGAGCAGTACTTC.

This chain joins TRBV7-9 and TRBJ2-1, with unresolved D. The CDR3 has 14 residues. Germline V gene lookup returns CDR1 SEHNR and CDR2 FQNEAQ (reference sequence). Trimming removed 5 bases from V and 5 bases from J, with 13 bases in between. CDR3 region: CASSPPRSHNEQFF. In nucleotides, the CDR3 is TGTGCCAGCAGCCCTCCCCGTAGTCACAATGAGCAGTTCTTC.

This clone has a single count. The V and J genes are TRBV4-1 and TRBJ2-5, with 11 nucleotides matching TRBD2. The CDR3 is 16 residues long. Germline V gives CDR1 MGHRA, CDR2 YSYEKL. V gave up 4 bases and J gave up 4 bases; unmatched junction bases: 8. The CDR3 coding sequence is TGCGCCAGCAGCCCTCCCCCAGGACTAGCGGGAGAGACCCAGTACTTC. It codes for CASSPPPGLAGETQYF.

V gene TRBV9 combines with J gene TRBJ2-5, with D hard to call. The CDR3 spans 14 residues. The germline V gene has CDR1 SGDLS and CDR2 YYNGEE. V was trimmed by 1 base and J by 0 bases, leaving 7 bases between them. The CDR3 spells CASSVRVDQETQYF. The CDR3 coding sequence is TGTGCCAGCAGCGTACGGGTGGACCAAGAGACCCAGTACTTC.

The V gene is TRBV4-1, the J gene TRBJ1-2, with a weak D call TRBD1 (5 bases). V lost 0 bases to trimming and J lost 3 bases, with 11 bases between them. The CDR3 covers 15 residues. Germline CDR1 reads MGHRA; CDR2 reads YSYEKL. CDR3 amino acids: CASSQDGRAYYGYTF. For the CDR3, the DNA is TGCGCCAGCAGCCAAGATGGCAGGGCCTACTATGGCTACACCTTC.

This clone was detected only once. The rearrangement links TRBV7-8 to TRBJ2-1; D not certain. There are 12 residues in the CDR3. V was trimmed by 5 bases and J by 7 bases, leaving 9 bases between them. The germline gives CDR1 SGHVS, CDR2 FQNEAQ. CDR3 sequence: CASSSLGNEQFF. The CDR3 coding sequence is TGTGCCAGCAGCAGCCTTGGGAATGAGCAGTTCTTC.

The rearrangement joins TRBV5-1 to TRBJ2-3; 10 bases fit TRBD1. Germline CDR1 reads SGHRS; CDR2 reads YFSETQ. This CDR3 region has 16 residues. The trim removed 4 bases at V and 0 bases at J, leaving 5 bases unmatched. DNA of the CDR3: TGCGCCAGCAGCCACAGACAGGGGGCAAGCACAGATACGCAGTATTTT. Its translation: CASSHRQGASTDTQYF.

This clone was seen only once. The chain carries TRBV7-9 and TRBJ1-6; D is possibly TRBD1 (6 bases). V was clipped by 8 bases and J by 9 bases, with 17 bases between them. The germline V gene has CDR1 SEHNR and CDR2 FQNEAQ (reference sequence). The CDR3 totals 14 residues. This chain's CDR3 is CASQEQGLVSPLHF. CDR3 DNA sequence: TGTGCCAGCCAAGAACAGGGTCTGGTTTCACCCCTCCACTTT.

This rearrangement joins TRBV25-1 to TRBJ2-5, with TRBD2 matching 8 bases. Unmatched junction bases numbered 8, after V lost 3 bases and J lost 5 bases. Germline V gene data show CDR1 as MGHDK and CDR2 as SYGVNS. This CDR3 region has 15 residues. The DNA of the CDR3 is TGTGCCAGCAGTGAGGCAGCGGGAGTGGTGGAGACCCAGTACTTC. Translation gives CASSEAAGVVETQYF.

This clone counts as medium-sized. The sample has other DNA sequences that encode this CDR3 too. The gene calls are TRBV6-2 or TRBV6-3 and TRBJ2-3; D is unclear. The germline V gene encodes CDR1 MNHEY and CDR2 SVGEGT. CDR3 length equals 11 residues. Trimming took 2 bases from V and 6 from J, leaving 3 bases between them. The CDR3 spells CASSYPDTQYF. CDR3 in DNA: TGTGCCAGCAGTTACCCCGATACGCAGTATTTT.

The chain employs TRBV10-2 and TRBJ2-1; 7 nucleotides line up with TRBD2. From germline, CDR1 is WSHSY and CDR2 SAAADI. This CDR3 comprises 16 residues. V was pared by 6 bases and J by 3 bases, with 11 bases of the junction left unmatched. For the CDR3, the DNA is TGCGCCAGCAGGAAGGCGGGGGAGACCTACTACAATGAGCAGTTCTTC. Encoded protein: CASRKAGETYYNEQFF.

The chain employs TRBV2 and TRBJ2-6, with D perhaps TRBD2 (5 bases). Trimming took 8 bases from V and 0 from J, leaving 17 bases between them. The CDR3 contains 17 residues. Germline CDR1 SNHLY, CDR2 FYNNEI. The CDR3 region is CASPLVREPSGANVLTF. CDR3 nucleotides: TGTGCCAGCCCCCTCGTGAGGGAACCCTCTGGGGCCAACGTCCTGACTTTC.

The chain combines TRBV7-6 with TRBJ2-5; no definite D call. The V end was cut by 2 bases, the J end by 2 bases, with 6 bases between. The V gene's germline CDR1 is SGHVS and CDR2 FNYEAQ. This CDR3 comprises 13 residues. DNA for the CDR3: TGTGCCAGCAGCTTATTGGGGCAAGAGACCCAGTACTTC. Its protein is CASSLLGQETQYF.

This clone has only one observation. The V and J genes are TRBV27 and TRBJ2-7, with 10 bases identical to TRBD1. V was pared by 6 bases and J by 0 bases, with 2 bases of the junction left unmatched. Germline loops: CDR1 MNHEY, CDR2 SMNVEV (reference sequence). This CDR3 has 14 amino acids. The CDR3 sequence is CASRGQGSSYEQYF. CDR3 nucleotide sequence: TGTGCCAGCAGGGGACAGGGGAGCTCCTACGAGCAGTACTTC.

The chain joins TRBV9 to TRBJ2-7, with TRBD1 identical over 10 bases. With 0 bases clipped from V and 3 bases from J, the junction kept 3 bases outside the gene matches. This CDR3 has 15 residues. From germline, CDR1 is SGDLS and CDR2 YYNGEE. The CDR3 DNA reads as TGTGCCAGCAGCGTAGGGGGACAGGGGTTCTACGAGCAGTACTTC. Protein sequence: CASSVGGQGFYEQYF.

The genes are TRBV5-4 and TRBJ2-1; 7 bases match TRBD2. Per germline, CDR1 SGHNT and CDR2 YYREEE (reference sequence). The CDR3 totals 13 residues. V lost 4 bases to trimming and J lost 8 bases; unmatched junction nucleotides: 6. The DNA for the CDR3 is TGTGCCAGCAGCCAAGCGGGGTCTGATGAGCAGTTCTTC. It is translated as CASSQAGSDEQFF. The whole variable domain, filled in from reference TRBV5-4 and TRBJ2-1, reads ETGVTQSPTHLIKTRGQQVTLRCSSQSGHNTVSWYQQALGQGPQFIFQYYREEENGRGNFPPRFSGLQFPNYSSELNVNALELDDSALYLCASSQAGSDEQFFGPGTRLTVL.

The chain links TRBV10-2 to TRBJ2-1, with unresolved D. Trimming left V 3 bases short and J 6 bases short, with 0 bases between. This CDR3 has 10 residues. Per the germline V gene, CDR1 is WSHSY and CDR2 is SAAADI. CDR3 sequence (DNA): TGCGCCAGCAGTGACAATGAGCAGTTCTTC. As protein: CASSDNEQFF.

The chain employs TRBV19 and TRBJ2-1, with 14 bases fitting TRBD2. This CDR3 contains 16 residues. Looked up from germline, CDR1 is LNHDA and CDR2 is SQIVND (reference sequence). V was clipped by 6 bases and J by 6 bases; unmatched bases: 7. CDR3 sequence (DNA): TGTGCCAGTAGCGGACTAGCGGGAGGCCGCGGCAATGAGCAGTTCTTC. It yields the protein CASSGLAGGRGNEQFF.